A selection of T cell receptor beta chains follows, all from one sample in a study of shared clonotypes between healthy human individuals. Sequencing was performed with immunoSEQ multiplex PCR; in TCRdb, only in-frame clones are kept and a portion is missing. This table has roughly 1,500,000 clones, about 98.5% appearing once. Input material: naive CD4+ T cells sorted from blood. These receptors all come from a man under 40 in good health. Both conserved end residues are part of each CDR3. The D gene is left open where the match is weak. Clone size is shown for a subset of rows, as once, few, many or a class of expanded clone.

TRBJ2-3	TRBV23-1	.	once	CASFASQNHTDTQYF	TGCGCCAGCTTCGCGAGCCAAAACCACACAGATACGCAGTATTTT
TRBJ2-2	TRBV5-4	TRBD2	once	CASSLDLLSGRSTGELFF	TGTGCCAGCAGCTTGGACCTTCTAAGCGGGAGAAGCACCGGGGAGCTGTTTTTT
TRBJ2-5	TRBV13	TRBD2	.	CASSLLLAEPQETQYF	TGTGCCAGCAGCTTATTACTAGCGGAACCCCAAGAGACCCAGTACTTC
TRBJ2-7	TRBV9	.	once	CASSVNKVPVQYF	TGTGCCAGCAGCGTAAATAAAGTTCCCGTGCAGTACTTC
TRBJ2-1	TRBV27	TRBD2	.	CASSFRTSGGNEQFF	TGTGCCAGCAGTTTTCGGACTAGCGGGGGGAATGAGCAGTTCTTC
TRBJ2-1	TRBV7-2	.	.	CASSLGPGYSYNEQFF	TGTGCCAGCAGCTTAGGCCCGGGGTACTCCTACAATGAGCAGTTCTTC
TRBJ1-2	TRBV11-2	.	.	CASSSRGGGFYGYTF	TGTGCCAGCAGCTCACGAGGAGGAGGATTCTATGGCTACACCTTC
TRBJ2-2	TRBV5-4	TRBD2	.	CASSPLALPFGELFF	TGTGCCAGCAGCCCACTAGCGCTGCCTTTCGGGGAGCTGTTTTTT
TRBJ1-2	TRBV6-1	.	.	CASSEQSSAAGGYTF	TGTGCCAGCAGTGAACAATCCTCAGCGGCAGGTGGCTACACCTTC
TRBJ2-7	TRBV6-5	.	.	CASSYAAGLSYEQYF	TGTGCCAGCAGTTACGCAGCGGGCCTCTCCTACGAGCAGTACTTC
TRBJ1-2	TRBV5-1	.	.	CASSLGHGLYGYTF	TGCGCCAGCAGCTTGGGACACGGTCTTTATGGCTACACCTTC
TRBJ1-5	TRBV4-1	TRBD1	.	CASSQVPTGGTGGANQPQHF	TGCGCCAGCAGCCAAGTTCCAACGGGAGGGACAGGGGGGGCTAATCAGCCCCAGCATTTT
TRBJ2-7	TRBV2	TRBD1	.	CASRRQGPSYEQYF	TGTGCCAGCAGAAGACAGGGGCCCTCCTACGAGCAGTACTTC
TRBJ1-1	TRBV29-1	.	.	CSVEFGGAGNTEAFF	TGCAGCGTTGAATTCGGGGGCGCGGGGAACACTGAAGCTTTCTTT
TRBJ2-1	TRBV19	TRBD1	.	CASSMRTGPNEQFF	TGTGCCAGTAGTATGCGGACAGGGCCCAATGAGCAGTTCTTC
TRBJ2-7	TRBV6-9	.	.	CASSLINSYEQYF	TGTGCCAGCAGTCTTATAAATTCCTACGAGCAGTACTTC
TRBJ2-5	TRBV5-4	.	.	CASSQRQGGETQYF	TGTGCCAGCAGCCAACGACAGGGAGGCGAGACCCAGTACTTC
TRBJ2-5	TRBV11-3	.	.	CASSLDRGPGLETQYF	TGTGCCAGCAGCTTAGATCGAGGTCCTGGGCTAGAGACCCAGTACTTC
TRBJ2-2	TRBV2	TRBD1	.	CASSEGGGRELFF	TGTGCCAGCAGTGAAGGAGGGGGCAGGGAGCTGTTTTTT
TRBJ2-1	TRBV11-2	.	.	CASSLLGYEQFF	TGTGCCAGCAGCTTGCTTGGCTATGAGCAGTTCTTC
TRBJ2-1	TRBV18	.	.	CASSRLSSYNEQFF	TGTGCCAGCTCACGACTGAGCTCCTACAATGAGCAGTTCTTC
TRBJ2-2	TRBV9	.	.	CASSGLQGGTTGELFF	TGTGCCAGCAGCGGACTACAGGGTGGGACCACCGGGGAGCTGTTTTTT
TRBJ2-2	TRBV7-9	TRBD2	.	CASSRSGSILSGTGELFF	TGTGCCAGCAGTCGTAGCGGGAGTATCCTGAGTGGTACCGGGGAGCTGTTTTTT
TRBJ2-7	TRBV28	TRBD2	.	CASSFSGGSYHEQYF	TGTGCCAGCAGTTTTTCTGGCGGGAGTTACCACGAGCAGTACTTC